This T cell receptor (beta chain) was recorded in a study of blood T cell repertoires in COVID-19. Looking at the study overall: Researchers got acute and convalescent COVID-19 samples from the United States, Italy and Spain. T cells, B-cell-depleted T cells, or PBMCs supplied cDNA or gDNA.

The CDR3 extends over 12 amino acids. V dropped 6 bases and J dropped 6 bases, with 15 bases sitting between them. Germline CDR1 reads SQVTM; CDR2 reads ANQGSEA. This clone appeared a few times. In the authors' methods: Amplifying reference gene primers gave estimates of nucleated cell counts. TCRdb's table, derived via immunoSEQ multiplex PCR, lists solely in-frame clones and lacks some. V and J calls and clone size are those listed in that table; D and trimming were worked out from the DNA. The data show over 200,000 clones, with about 83% seen just once and approximately 5.4% held by the top ten. This TCR derives from a man aged 80 or over with acute or convalescent COVID-19. The chain uses TRBV29-1 and TRBJ2-7; D may be TRBD1 (6 bases). The sample comprised peripheral blood. The CDR3 region is CSVLYRAGEQYF. CDR3 DNA: TGCAGCGTCTTATACAGGGCTGGCGAGCAGTACTTC.